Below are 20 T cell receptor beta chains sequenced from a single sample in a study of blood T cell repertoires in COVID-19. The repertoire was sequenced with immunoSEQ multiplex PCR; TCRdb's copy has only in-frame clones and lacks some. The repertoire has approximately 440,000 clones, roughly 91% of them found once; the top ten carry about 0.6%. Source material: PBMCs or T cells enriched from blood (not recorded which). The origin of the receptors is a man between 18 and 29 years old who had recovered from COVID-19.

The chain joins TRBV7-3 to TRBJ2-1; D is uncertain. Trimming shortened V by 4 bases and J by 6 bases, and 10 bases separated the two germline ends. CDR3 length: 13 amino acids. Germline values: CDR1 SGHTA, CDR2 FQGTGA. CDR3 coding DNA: TGTGCCAGCAGCTCCGGGTCGGGCAATGAGCAGTTCTTC. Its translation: CASSSGSGNEQFF.

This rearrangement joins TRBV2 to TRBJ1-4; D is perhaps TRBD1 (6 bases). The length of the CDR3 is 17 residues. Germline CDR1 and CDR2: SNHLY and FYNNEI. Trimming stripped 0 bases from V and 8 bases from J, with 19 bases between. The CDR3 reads CASSEAQQGPHGEKLFF. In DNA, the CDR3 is TGTGCCAGCAGTGAAGCACAACAGGGACCCCACGGGGAAAAACTGTTTTTT.

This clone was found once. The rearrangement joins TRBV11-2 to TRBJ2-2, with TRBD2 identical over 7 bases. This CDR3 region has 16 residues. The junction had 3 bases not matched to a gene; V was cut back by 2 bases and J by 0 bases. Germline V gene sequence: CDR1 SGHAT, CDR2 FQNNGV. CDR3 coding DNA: TGTGCCAGCAGCTTACAGGCGGGAGCGAACACCGGGGAGCTGTTTTTT. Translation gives CASSLQAGANTGELFF.

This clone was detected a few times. The chain's CDR3 is CASSQAGTYGEQYF. CDR3 bases: TGTGCCAGCAGCCAAGCGGGAACCTATGGCGAGCAGTACTTC. The gene calls are TRBV3-1 (or the pseudogene TRBV3-2) and TRBJ2-7, with D tentatively TRBD2 (5 bases). Germline assignment: CDR1 LGHDT and CDR2 YNNKEL (reference sequence). This CDR3 contains 14 residues. Trimming removed 1 base at V and 6 bases at J, with 13 bases between.

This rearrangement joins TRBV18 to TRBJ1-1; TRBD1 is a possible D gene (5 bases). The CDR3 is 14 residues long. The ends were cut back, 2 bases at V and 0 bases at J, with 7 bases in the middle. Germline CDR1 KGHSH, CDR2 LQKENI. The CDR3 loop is CASSPDRMNTEAFF. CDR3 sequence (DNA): TGTGCCAGCTCACCAGACAGAATGAACACTGAAGCTTTCTTT. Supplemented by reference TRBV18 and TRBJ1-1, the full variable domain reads NAGVMQNPRHLVRRRGQEARLRCSPMKGHSHVYWYRQLPEEGLKFMVYLQKENIIDESGMPKERFSAEFPKEGPSILRIQQVVRGDSAAYFCASSPDRMNTEAFFGQGTRLTVV.

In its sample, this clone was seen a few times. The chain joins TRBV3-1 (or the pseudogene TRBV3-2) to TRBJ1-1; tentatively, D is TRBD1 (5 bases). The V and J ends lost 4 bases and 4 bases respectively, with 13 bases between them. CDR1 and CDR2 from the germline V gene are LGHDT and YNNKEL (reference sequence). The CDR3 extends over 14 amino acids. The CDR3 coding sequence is TGTGCCAGCAGCCCGCCCGGGGGGGTCACTGAAGCTTTCTTT. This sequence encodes CASSPPGGVTEAFF.

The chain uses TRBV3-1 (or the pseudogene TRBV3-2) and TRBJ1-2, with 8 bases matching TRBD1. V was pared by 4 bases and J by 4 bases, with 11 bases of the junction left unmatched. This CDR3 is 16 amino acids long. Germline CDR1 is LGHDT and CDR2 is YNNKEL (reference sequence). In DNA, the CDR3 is TGTGCCAGCAGCCCTCAGGACAGGGTCCTACTCTATGGCTACACCTTC. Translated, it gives CASSPQDRVLLYGYTF.

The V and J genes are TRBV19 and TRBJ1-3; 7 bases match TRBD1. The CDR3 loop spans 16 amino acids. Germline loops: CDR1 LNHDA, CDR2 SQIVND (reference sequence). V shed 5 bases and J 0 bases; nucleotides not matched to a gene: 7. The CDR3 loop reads CASSATQGNSGNTIYF. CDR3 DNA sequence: TGTGCCAGTAGTGCAACACAGGGGAACTCTGGAAACACCATATATTTT.

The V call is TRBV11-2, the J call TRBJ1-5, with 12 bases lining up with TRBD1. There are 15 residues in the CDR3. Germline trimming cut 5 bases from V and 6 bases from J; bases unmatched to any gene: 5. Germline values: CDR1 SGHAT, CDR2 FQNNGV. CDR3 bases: TGTGCCAGCAGCGCCGGGACAGGGGGCAGTCAGCCCCAGCATTTT. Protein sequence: CASSAGTGGSQPQHF.

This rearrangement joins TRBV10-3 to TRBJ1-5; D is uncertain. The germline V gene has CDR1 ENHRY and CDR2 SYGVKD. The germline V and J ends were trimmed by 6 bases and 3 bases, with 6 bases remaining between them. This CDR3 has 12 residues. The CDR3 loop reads CAIRAPNQPQHF. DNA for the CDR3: TGTGCCATCAGGGCCCCCAATCAGCCCCAGCATTTT.

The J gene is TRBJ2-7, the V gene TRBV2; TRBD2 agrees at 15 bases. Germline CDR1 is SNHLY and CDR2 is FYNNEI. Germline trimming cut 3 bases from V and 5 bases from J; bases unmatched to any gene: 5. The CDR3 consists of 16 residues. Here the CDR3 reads CASSDLGTSGRHEQYF. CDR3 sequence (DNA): TGTGCCAGCAGTGATTTGGGGACTAGCGGGAGGCACGAGCAGTACTTC.

The DNA of the CDR3 is TGTGCCAGCCAACAGGGTAGCAATCAGCCCCAGCATTTT. It translates to CASQQGSNQPQHF. The rearrangement joins TRBV2 to TRBJ1-5; D is perhaps TRBD1 (6 bases). CDR3 size: 13 residues. Trimming took 8 bases from V and 0 from J, leaving 8 bases between them. Germline lookup yields CDR1 SNHLY and CDR2 FYNNEI.

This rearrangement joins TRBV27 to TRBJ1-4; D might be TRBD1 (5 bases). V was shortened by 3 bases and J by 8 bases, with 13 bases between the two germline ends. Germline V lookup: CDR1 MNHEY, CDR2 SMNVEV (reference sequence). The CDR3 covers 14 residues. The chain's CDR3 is CASSFAGPWEKLFF. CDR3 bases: TGTGCCAGCAGTTTTGCGGGGCCGTGGGAAAAACTGTTTTTT.

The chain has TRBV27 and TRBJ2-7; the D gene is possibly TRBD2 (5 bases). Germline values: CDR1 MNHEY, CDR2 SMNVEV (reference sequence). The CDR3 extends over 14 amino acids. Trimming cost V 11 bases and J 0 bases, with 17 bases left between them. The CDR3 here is CAAFSDYTSYEQYF. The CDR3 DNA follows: TGTGCCGCCTTTTCTGACTACACCTCCTACGAGCAGTACTTC.

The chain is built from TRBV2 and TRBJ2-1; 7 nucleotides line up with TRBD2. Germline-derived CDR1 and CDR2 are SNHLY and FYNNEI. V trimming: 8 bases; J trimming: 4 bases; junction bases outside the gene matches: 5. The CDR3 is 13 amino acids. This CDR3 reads CASRWEGYNEQFF. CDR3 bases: TGTGCCAGCCGGTGGGAGGGGTACAATGAGCAGTTCTTC. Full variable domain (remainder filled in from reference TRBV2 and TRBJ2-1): EPEVTQTPSHQVTQMGQEVILRCVPISNHLYFYWYRQILGQKVEFLVSFYNNEISEKSEIFDDQFSVERPDGSNFTLKIRSTKLEDSAMYFCASRWEGYNEQFFGPGTRLTVL.

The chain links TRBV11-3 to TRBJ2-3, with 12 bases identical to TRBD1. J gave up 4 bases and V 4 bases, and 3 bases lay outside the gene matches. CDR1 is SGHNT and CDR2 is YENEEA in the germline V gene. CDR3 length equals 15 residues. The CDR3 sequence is CASSWGQGAPDTQYF. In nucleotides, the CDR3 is TGTGCCAGCAGCTGGGGACAGGGGGCCCCAGATACGCAGTATTTT.

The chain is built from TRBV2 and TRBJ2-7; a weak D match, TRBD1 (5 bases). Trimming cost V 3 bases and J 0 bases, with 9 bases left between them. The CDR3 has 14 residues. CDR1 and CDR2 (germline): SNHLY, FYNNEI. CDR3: CASSDRAGSYEQYF. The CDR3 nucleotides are TGTGCCAGCAGTGACAGGGCCGGCTCCTACGAGCAGTACTTC. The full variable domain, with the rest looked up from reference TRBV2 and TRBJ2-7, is EPEVTQTPSHQVTQMGQEVILRCVPISNHLYFYWYRQILGQKVEFLVSFYNNEISEKSEIFDDQFSVERPDGSNFTLKIRSTKLEDSAMYFCASSDRAGSYEQYFGPGTRLTVT.

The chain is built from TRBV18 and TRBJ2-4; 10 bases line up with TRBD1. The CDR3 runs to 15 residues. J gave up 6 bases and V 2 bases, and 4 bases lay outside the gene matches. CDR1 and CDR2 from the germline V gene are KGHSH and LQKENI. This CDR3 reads CASSPNRDRGNIQYF. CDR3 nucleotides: TGTGCCAGCTCACCAAACCGGGACAGGGGAAACATTCAGTACTTC. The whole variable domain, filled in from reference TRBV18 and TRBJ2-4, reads NAGVMQNPRHLVRRRGQEARLRCSPMKGHSHVYWYRQLPEEGLKFMVYLQKENIIDESGMPKERFSAEFPKEGPSILRIQQVVRGDSAAYFCASSPNRDRGNIQYFGAGTRLSVL.

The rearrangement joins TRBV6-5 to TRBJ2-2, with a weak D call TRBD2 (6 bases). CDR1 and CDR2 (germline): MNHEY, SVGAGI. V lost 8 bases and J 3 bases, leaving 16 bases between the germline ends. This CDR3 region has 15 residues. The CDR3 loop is CASDRGLTDTGELFF. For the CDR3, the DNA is TGTGCCAGCGATCGGGGACTGACGGACACCGGGGAGCTGTTTTTT.

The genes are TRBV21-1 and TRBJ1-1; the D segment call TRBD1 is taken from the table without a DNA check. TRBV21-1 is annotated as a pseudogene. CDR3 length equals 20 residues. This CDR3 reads CASSKGGLGDILPMNTEAFF. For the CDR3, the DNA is TGTGCCAGCAGCAAAGGTGGGTTAGGGGACATTTTACCTATGAACACTGAAGCTTTCTTT.